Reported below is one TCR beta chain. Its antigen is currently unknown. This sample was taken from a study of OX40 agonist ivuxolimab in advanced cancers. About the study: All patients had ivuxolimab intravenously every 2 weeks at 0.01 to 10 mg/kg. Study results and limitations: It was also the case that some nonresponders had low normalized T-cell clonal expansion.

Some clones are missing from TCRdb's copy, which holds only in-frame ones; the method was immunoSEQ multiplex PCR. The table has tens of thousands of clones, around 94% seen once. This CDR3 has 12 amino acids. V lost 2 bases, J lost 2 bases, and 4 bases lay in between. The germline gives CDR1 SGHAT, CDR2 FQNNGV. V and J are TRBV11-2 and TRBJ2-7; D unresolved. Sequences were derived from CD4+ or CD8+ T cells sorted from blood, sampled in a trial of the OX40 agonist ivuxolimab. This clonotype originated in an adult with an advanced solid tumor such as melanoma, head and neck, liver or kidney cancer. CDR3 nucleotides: TGTGCCAGCAGCTTATACCCCTACGAGCAGTACTTC. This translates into CASSLYPYEQYF.